Shown below are 21 T cell receptor beta chains from a single sample sequenced in a study of T cells in Graves' hyperthyroidism and ophthalmopathy. It was RNA transcripts that yielded the amplified TCR beta CDR3 regions. Researchers ran a first-round RT-PCR on the TCR CDR3 using the HTBI primer set. TCRdb recomputed calls from the multiplex PCR reads with MiXCR, one row per CDR3 protein. The sample records some 600,000 distinct CDR3 sequences, 35% to 55% being singletons. The sequenced sample consisted of peripheral blood or thyroid tissue (not recorded which). These receptors originate from a young woman with Graves' hyperthyroidism.

V and J are TRBV29-1 and TRBJ1-2, with 7 nucleotides matching TRBD1. J lost 1 base, V lost 5 bases, and 4 bases had no gene match. Germline V gene sequence: CDR1 SQVTM, CDR2 ANQGSEA. This CDR3 spans 13 amino acids. CDR3 DNA sequence: TGCAGCGTTCGGGACAGCTATAACTATGGCTACACCTTC. As protein: CSVRDSYNYGYTF.

The genes are TRBV7-9 and TRBJ1-3, with 8 bases matching TRBD1. The CDR3 loop spans 16 amino acids. Germline lookup yields CDR1 SEHNR and CDR2 FQNEAQ (reference sequence). V gave up 5 bases and J gave up 2 bases; unmatched junction bases: 8. CDR3 protein: CASSQKRGQAGNTIYF. In nucleotides, the CDR3 is TGTGCCAGCAGCCAGAAAAGGGGACAGGCTGGAAACACCATATATTTT.

The chain recombines TRBV2 with TRBJ2-7; TRBD1 matches 7 bases. The CDR3 is 14 amino acids. Germline trimming cut 7 bases from V and 2 bases from J; bases unmatched to any gene: 8. CDR1 and CDR2 (germline): SNHLY, FYNNEI. The DNA of the CDR3 is TGTGCCAGCACCCCCGACAGGGCAGCCTACGAGCAGTACTTC. Protein sequence: CASTPDRAAYEQYF. The complete variable domain, with remaining parts taken from reference TRBV2 and TRBJ2-7, reads EPEVTQTPSHQVTQMGQEVILRCVPISNHLYFYWYRQILGQKVEFLVSFYNNEISEKSEIFDDQFSVERPDGSNFTLKIRSTKLEDSAMYFCASTPDRAAYEQYFGPGTRLTVT.

This chain links TRBV25-1 with TRBJ2-7; perhaps TRBD2 as D (7 bases). The J call may not be correct, given that the DNA end is closer to TRBJ2-1. CDR3 length equals 16 residues. Germline values: CDR1 MGHDK, CDR2 SYGVNS. CDR3 loop: CASSVVGGLANNEQFF. DNA of the CDR3: TGTGCCAGCAGCGTAGTCGGGGGGCTAGCGAACAATGAGCAGTTCTTC.

There are many counts of this clonotype. The rearrangement uses TRBV7-6 and TRBJ2-7, with a possible D match to TRBD1 (6 bases). CDR1 and CDR2 from the germline V gene are SGHVS and FNYEAQ. There are 15 residues in the CDR3. V was trimmed by 1 base and J by 4 bases, leaving 14 bases between them. The CDR3 sequence is CASSLGTGMEYEQYF. In DNA form, the CDR3 reads TGTGCCAGCAGCTTAGGAACAGGGATGGAGTACGAGCAGTACTTC.

Details on this clonotype: A single base separates this from a much larger clone, so it may be a read error. V is TRBV2 and J is TRBJ2-5, with D unclear. The CDR3 is 11 amino acids. Germline CDR1 SNHLY, CDR2 FYNNEI. The V gene lost 8 bases and the J gene lost 0 bases, with 4 bases spanning the gap. CDR3 residues: CASGDQETQYF. CDR3 DNA sequence: TGTGCCAGCGGGGACCAAGAGACCCAGTACTTC.

V usage is TRBV2 and J usage is TRBJ2-7; tentatively, D is TRBD1 or TRBD2 (5 bases each). This CDR3 is built from 13 residues. Germline loops: CDR1 SNHLY, CDR2 FYNNEI. Trimming removed 9 bases at V and 2 bases at J, with 14 bases between. This chain's CDR3 is CARTGTVAYEQYF. CDR3 coding DNA: TGTGCCAGGACCGGGACCGTCGCCTACGAGCAGTACTTC.

This clonotype was detected ten times or more. The V gene is TRBV25-1, the J gene TRBJ2-7, with 14 bases fitting TRBD2. The J call may be wrong; the DNA end is better matched by TRBJ2-1. CDR3 length: 17 amino acids. The germline gives CDR1 MGHDK, CDR2 SYGVNS. In nucleotides, the CDR3 is TGTGCCAGCAGTGAATCAGGGGGACTAGCGGGAGTAGGTGAGCAGTTCTTC. This codes for CASSESGGLAGVGEQFF.

This sequence joins TRBV19 and TRBJ1-4, with 7 bases matching TRBD1. Germline trimming cut 11 bases from V and 5 bases from J; bases unmatched to any gene: 11. From germline, CDR1 is LNHDA and CDR2 SQIVND (reference sequence). The CDR3 length is 14 residues. The CDR3 loop reads CAWSRDRLNEKLFF. CDR3 sequence (DNA): TGTGCCTGGAGCCGGGACAGATTAAATGAAAAACTGTTTTTT.

This chain uses TRBV7-8 with TRBJ2-3; D possibly corresponds to TRBD1 (6 bases). Trimming removed 5 bases at V and 10 bases at J, with 13 bases between. Germline CDR1 SGHVS, CDR2 FQNEAQ. This CDR3 has 12 amino acids. The CDR3 sequence: CASSEQGDPQYF. CDR3 nucleotide sequence: TGTGCCAGCAGCGAACAGGGCGATCCGCAGTATTTT.

This clonotype was detected only once. A read error may explain this, as a much larger clone is one base away. This chain links TRBV7-3 with TRBJ1-6, with 8 bases matching TRBD1. The germline CDR1 and CDR2 sequences are SGHTA and FQGTGA. The CDR3 is 15 residues long. The CDR3 spells CASSSTGDTYSPPHF. The DNA for the CDR3 is TGTGCCAGCAGCTCGACAGGGGATACGTATTCACCCCCCCACTTT. The variable domain in full, with the rest retrieved from reference TRBV7-3 and TRBJ1-6, is GAGVSQTPSNKVTEKGKYVELRCDPISGHTALYWYRQSLGQGPEFLIYFQGTGAADDSGLPNDRFFAVRPEGSVSTLKIQRTERGDSAVYLCASSSTGDTYSPPHFGNGTRLTVT.

This clonotype came up many times. The rearrangement uses TRBV7-2 and TRBJ1-1; D is unclear. CDR1 is SGHTA, CDR2 FQGNSA, per germline. There are 14 residues in the CDR3. Trimming took 5 bases from V and 0 from J, leaving 10 bases between them. CDR3: CASSQVSVNTEAFF. CDR3 sequence (DNA): TGTGCCAGCAGCCAAGTGTCCGTGAACACTGAAGCTTTCTTT.

The chain carries TRBV9 and TRBJ2-6, with D perhaps TRBD1 (6 bases). V dropped 3 bases and J dropped 5 bases, with 12 bases sitting between them. Germline-derived CDR1 and CDR2 are SGDLS and YYNGEE. The CDR3 sequence is 15 residues long. CDR3 sequence reads: CASSAQGGWANVLTF. CDR3 in DNA: TGTGCCAGCAGCGCACAGGGCGGTTGGGCCAACGTCCTGACTTTC.

This clonotype was recorded a few times. The rearrangement uses TRBV7-2 and TRBJ1-1; the D is unclear. The germline V and J ends were trimmed by 5 bases and 4 bases, with 14 bases remaining between them. The CDR3 consists of 14 residues. Germline loops: CDR1 SGHTA, CDR2 FQGNSA. The CDR3 spells CASSPPFRSTEAFF. The CDR3 region has the DNA TGTGCCAGCAGCCCTCCCTTCAGGAGCACTGAAGCTTTCTTT.

The genes are TRBV6-2 or TRBV6-3 and TRBJ2-2; TRBD2 might be the D (5 bases). Per the germline V gene, CDR1 is MNHEY and CDR2 is SVGEGT. The V end was cut by 5 bases, the J end by 7 bases, with 14 bases between. The CDR3 has 14 residues. In DNA, the CDR3 is TGTGCCAGCAGTGACGGGGAACTGGTCGGGGAGCTGTTTTTT. This gives the protein CASSDGELVGELFF.

This chain connects TRBV25-1 to TRBJ1-2; the D is unclear. Germline lookup yields CDR1 MGHDK and CDR2 SYGVNS. Trimming left V 11 bases short and J 3 bases short, with 16 bases between. The CDR3 runs to 13 residues. CDR3 residues: CAWSVQPYYGYTF. CDR3 DNA: TGTGCCTGGAGTGTACAACCTTACTATGGCTACACCTTC.

With regard to this clonotype: One base away lies a much larger clone, so this may be a sequencing read error. Since no conserved phenylalanine or tryptophan closes the CDR3, a read error is the likely cause. The rearrangement joins TRBV12-3 or TRBV12-4 to TRBJ1-3; 7 nucleotides line up with TRBD1. The CDR3 has 15 residues. V was clipped by 6 bases and J by 2 bases; unmatched bases: 7. The CDR3 loop is CASSYTTGAGNTIYS. The CDR3 DNA reads TGTGCCAGCAGCTACACCACAGGGGCTGGAAACACCATATATTCT.

This chain connects TRBV10-3 to TRBJ2-5; 7 bases align to TRBD1. The V segment lost 2 bases and the J segment 5 bases; nucleotides outside the gene matches: 5. The germline V gene has CDR1 ENHRY and CDR2 SYGVKD. The CDR3 extends over 14 amino acids. CDR3 residues: CAISEGTGDETQYF. DNA for the CDR3: TGTGCCATCAGTGAGGGAACAGGGGACGAGACCCAGTACTTC.

The chain uses TRBV5-6 and TRBJ1-6; 7 bases fit TRBD1. Per the germline V gene, CDR1 is SGHDT and CDR2 is YYEEEE. This CDR3 contains 14 residues. Trimming at V came to 6 bases and at J to 10 bases, leaving 10 bases not matched to a gene. CDR3 bases: TGTGCCAGCATTGAGTTAAGGGGGCTGTCACCCCTCCACTTT. It is translated as CASIELRGLSPLHF.

On this clonotype: A much larger clone lies a single base off, so this may be a read error. The gene calls are TRBV7-8 and TRBJ2-5; 14 positions match TRBD2. Per the germline V gene, CDR1 is SGHVS and CDR2 is FQNEAQ. CDR3 length: 15 amino acids. The CDR3 DNA follows: TGTGCCAGCAGCACCCGACTAGCGGGAGGGGAGACCCAGTCCTTC. Its translation: CASSTRLAGGETQSF.

This clonotype has just a few counts. The chain carries TRBV2 and TRBJ1-2, with a tentative D call TRBD1 (6 bases). The CDR3 consists of 16 residues. CDR1 SNHLY and CDR2 FYNNEI come from the germline V gene. Trimming shortened V by 7 bases and J by 8 bases, and 26 bases separated the two germline ends. The CDR3 region is CASTATGPKGLRGYTF. The CDR3 nucleotides read TGTGCCAGCACCGCGACAGGCCCTAAGGGTTTGAGGGGCTACACCTTC.